This TCR beta chain came from a study of CD8 T cells in ankylosing spondylitis. The CDR3 length is 14 residues. Germline CDR1 and CDR2: DFQATT and SNEGSKA (reference sequence). V lost 3 bases and J lost 4, with 16 bases in between. TCRdb passed the 5' RACE reads through MiXCR, listing each CDR3 protein once. The profile covers about 18,000 distinct CDR3 sequences, with approximately 8.4% appearing a single time and approximately 38% taken by the ten largest. Ten or more counts support this clonotype. The specimen sequenced was blood. The clonotype was recovered from a male donor with ankylosing spondylitis or in good health (not recorded which). The chain links TRBV20-1 to TRBJ2-7; D may be TRBD1 or TRBD2 (5 bases each). The CDR3 DNA sequence: TGCAGTGCTAGCGGGTCTGGGGACCCGTACGAGCAGTACTTC. Protein sequence: CSASGSGDPYEQYF.